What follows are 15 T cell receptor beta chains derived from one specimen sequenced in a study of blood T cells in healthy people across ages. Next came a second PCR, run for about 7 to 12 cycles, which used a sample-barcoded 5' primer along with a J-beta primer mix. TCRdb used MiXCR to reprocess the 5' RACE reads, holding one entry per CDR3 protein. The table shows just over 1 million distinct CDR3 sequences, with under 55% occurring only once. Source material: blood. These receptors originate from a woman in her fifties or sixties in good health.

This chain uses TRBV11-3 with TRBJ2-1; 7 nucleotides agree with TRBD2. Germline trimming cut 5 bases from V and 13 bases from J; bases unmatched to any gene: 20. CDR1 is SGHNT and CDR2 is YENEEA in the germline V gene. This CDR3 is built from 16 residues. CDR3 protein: CASSLPRRSMASGQFF. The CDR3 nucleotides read TGTGCCAGCAGCCTCCCACGCCGAAGCATGGCTAGCGGACAGTTCTTC.

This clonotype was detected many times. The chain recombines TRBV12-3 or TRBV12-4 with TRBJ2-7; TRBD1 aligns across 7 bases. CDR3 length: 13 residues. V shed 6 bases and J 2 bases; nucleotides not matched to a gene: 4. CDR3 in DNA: TGTGCCAGCAGCTGGGGACAGACCTACGAGCAGTACTTC. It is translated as CASSWGQTYEQYF.

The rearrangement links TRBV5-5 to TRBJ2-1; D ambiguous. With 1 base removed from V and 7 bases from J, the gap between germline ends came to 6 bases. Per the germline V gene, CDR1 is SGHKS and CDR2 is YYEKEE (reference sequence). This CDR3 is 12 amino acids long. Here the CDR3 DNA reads TGTGCCAGCAGCTTGACCCTAAATGAGCAGTTCTTC. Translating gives CASSLTLNEQFF.

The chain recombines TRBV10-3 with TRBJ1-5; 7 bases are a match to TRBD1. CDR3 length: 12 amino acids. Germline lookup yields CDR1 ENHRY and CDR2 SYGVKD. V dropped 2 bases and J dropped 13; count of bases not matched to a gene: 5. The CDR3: CAISEDRAGQHF. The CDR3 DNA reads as TGTGCCATCAGTGAGGACAGGGCCGGGCAGCATTTT.

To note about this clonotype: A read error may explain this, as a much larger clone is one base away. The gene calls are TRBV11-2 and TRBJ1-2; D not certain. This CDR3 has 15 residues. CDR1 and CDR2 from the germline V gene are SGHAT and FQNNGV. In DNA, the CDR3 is TGTGCCAGCAGCTTAGTCGCTCTGAGTAACGATGGCTACACCTTC. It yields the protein CASSLVALSNDGYTF.

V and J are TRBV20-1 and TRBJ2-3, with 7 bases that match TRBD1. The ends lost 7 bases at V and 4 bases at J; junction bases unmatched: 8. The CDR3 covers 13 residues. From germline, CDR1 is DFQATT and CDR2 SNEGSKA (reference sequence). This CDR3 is CSVRGPSSDTQYF. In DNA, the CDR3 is TGCAGTGTAAGGGGGCCCAGTTCAGATACGCAGTATTTT.

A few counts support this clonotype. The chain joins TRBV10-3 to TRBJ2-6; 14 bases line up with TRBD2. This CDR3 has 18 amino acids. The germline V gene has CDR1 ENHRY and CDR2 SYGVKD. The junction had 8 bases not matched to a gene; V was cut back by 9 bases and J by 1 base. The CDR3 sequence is CAISAGTSGSSGANVLTF. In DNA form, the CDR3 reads TGTGCCATTTCAGCCGGGACTAGCGGGAGTTCTGGGGCCAACGTCCTGACTTTC.

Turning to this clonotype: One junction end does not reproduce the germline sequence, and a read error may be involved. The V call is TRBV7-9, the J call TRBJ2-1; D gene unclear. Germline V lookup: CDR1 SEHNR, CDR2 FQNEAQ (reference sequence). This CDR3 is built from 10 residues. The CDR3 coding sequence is TGTGCGGGCTCCGACAATGAGCAGTTCTTC. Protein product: CAGSDNEQFF.

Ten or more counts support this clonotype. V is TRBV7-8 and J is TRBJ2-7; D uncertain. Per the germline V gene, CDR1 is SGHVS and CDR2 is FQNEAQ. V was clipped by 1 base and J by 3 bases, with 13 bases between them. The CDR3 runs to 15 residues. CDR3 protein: CASSLVFAANYEQYF. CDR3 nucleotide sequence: TGTGCCAGCAGCTTAGTGTTTGCGGCTAACTACGAGCAGTACTTC.

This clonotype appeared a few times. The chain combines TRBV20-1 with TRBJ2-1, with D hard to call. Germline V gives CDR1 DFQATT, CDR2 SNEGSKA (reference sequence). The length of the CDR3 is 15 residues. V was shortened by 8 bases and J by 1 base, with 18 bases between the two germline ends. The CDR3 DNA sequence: TGCAGTACTAAAACGAGTGGGTCATCCTACAATGAGCAGTTCTTC. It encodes CSTKTSGSSYNEQFF.

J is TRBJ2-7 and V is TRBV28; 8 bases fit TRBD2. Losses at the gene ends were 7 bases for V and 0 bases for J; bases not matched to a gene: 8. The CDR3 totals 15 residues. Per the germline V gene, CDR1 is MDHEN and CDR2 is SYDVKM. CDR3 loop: CASKASGPSSYEQYF. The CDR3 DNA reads TGTGCCAGCAAGGCTAGCGGGCCTAGCTCCTACGAGCAGTACTTC.

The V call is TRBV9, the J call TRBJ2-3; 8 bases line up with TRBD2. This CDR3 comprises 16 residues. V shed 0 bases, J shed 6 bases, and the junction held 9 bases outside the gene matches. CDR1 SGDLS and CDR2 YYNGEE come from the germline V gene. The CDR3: CASSVAPSGSEDTQYF. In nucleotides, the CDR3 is TGTGCCAGCAGCGTAGCCCCAAGCGGGAGTGAGGATACGCAGTATTTT.

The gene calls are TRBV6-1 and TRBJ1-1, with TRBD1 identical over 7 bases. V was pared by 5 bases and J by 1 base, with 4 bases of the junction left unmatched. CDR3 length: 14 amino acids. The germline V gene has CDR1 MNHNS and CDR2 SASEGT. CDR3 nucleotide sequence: TGTGCCAGCAGTAAGGGACAGTCGAACACTGAAGCTTTCTTT. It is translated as CASSKGQSNTEAFF.

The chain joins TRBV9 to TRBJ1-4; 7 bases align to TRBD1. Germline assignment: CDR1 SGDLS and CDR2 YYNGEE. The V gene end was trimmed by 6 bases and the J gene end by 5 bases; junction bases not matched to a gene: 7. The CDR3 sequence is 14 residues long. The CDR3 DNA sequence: TGTGCCAGCAATCGGGGACAGCCGAATGAAAAACTGTTTTTT. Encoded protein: CASNRGQPNEKLFF.

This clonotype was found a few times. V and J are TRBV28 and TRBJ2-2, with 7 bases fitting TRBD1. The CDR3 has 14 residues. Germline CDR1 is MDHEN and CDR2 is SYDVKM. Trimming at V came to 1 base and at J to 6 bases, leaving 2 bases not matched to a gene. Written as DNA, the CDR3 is TGTGCCAGCAGTTTATTTAGGGGGCCCGGGGAGCTGTTTTTT. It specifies CASSLFRGPGELFF.